This paragraph reports one TCR beta chain. Its antigen is as yet unknown. The V gene's germline CDR1 is PRHDT and CDR2 FYEKMQ (reference sequence). The CDR3 runs to 12 residues. The germline V and J ends were trimmed by 5 bases and 7 bases, with 11 bases remaining between them. The PCR made use of 60 Vbeta and 13 Jbeta primers. Measured with immunoSEQ multiplex PCR; TCRdb has only the in-frame clones, and not every one. Here the sample spans about 150,000 clones, roughly 77% being singletons. These data belong to a study of cytomegalovirus exposure and HLA in healthy donors. Study results and limitations: Analysis performed later showed TCR beta chains linked to HLA being more clonally expanded than equally common others. Reported results showed that the classifier diagnosed cytomegalovirus status with high specificity and sensitivity.

The genes are TRBV13 and TRBJ1-1; possible D gene TRBD1, 5 bases. This TCR derives from a man aged 25 to 40 in good health. Sequencing was done on a sample of PBMCs. CDR3 sequence: CASSRGHFEAFF. CDR3 sequence (DNA): TGTGCCAGCAGCCGAGGACACTTTGAAGCTTTCTTT.